The T cell receptor beta chain under discussion was sequenced for a study of blood T cell repertoires in COVID-19. The authors' processing: Nucleated cell number was recorded as an estimate derived from reference gene primer amplification. The repertoire was sequenced with immunoSEQ multiplex PCR; TCRdb's copy has only in-frame clones and lacks some. The V and J calls and the clone size are those of that table, but D and trimming were determined from the DNA. The sample records 150,000 to 180,000 clones, more than 75% being singletons. Trimming stripped 0 bases from V and 10 bases from J, with 16 bases between. Germline CDR1 GTSNPN, CDR2 SVGIG (reference sequence). This CDR3 is 15 amino acids long. Seattle patient enrollment occurred during active infection, with longitudinal follow-up thereafter.

The sequence was obtained from a woman in her sixties or seventies with COVID-19, enrolled during active disease. The sequencing sample was made of peripheral blood. V gene TRBV30 combines with J gene TRBJ1-6; TRBD1 might be the D (6 bases). DNA for the CDR3: TGTGCCTGGAGTGTGGCGACAGGAGGAACATCACCCCTCCACTTT. Protein sequence: CAWSVATGGTSPLHF.